The text below deals with one T cell receptor (beta chain). It lacks a known antigen. No qualities accompany the bases; no much larger clone lies one base away. The sample comes from a study of OX40 agonist ivuxolimab in advanced cancers. For the study in its entirety: Ivuxolimab was a fully human IgG2 agonistic monoclonal antibody targeting the costimulatory receptor OX40 (CD134). Intravenous ivuxolimab was administered to patients every 2 weeks at six dose levels: 0.01, 0.1, 0.3, 1.5, 3 and 10 mg/kg. Of the approximately 53 patients in dose escalation, 19 had hepatocellular carcinoma, around 15 had melanoma, 9 had renal cell carcinoma and 9 had head and neck cancer. In the dose-escalation cohort, nearly 85% of patients were male, and the mean age was approximately 60 years with a range of roughly 23 to 79. Prior anti-PD-1, anti-PD-L1 or anti-CTLA-4 therapy was permitted, and 40% of dose-escalation patients had received checkpoint inhibitors. Partial responses occurred in three dose-escalation patients: two with cutaneous melanoma and one with hepatocellular carcinoma. Peripheral TCRbeta sequencing aimed to test whether ivuxolimab altered TCR sequence diversity and caused clonal T-cell expansion. The paper reports the monotherapy dose-escalation portion (N of about 50 patients) of the phase I ivuxolimab trial.

Genomic DNA was isolated from the sorted cells so that the TCRbeta CDR3 region could be sequenced. The immunoSEQ Assay was used to sequence the TCRbeta CDR3 regions. This immuneACCESS table, as held by TCRdb, lists in-frame sequences with V and J called but not all clones. Of the missing ones, under half trace to an unresolved V gene in checked studies; the others have no known cause. A total of roughly 93,000 clones appear in this sample, around 90% of them only once. The top ten clones comprise around 1.7% of the sample. Patients with a history of autoimmune disease or receiving systemic immunosuppression were excluded from the trial. Peripheral blood for TCR sequencing was collected from all dose cohorts at baseline, on cycle 4 day 1, and on cycle 7 day 1. The samples were taken from a phase I, first-in-human, multicenter, open-label dose-escalation trial of ivuxolimab. Adults with locally advanced or metastatic head and neck squamous cell, hepatocellular, melanoma or renal cell carcinoma were enrolled in the trial. Before TCR sequencing, CD4+ and CD8+ T cells were separately sorted from peripheral blood.

The investigation overall reported the following: Antigen specificity was not determined for the clonally expanded peripheral T cells. After ivuxolimab, expanded clones were on average more numerous among CD8+ T cells than among CD4+ T cells. In the 0.1-3.0 mg/kg groups, partial responders had among the lowest normalized peripheral clonal expansion, particularly in CD8+ T cells. Clonal expansion of both CD4+ and CD8+ blood T cells was observed from baseline to week 6 at doses 0.1 to 3.0 mg/kg. Low levels of normalized T-cell clonal expansion were also seen in some nonresponding patients.

Trimming costs V 4 bases and J 4 bases, and their ends lie 13 bases apart. CDR1 and CDR2 are read off the germline V gene as SGHRS and YFSETQ. From the cysteine up to the phenylalanine, the CDR3 has a length of 14 residues. The entry retains the CDR3 DNA only, 42 bases that are in frame from base 1. The source of this sequence is an adult with an advanced solid tumor such as melanoma, head and neck, liver or kidney cancer. This chain joins TRBV5-1 to TRBJ2-3; the D gene identity is not certain. Sequencing used CD4+ or CD8+ T cells sorted from blood, obtained in a trial of the OX40 agonist ivuxolimab. The CDR3 protein sequence reads: CASSPLLIADTQYF. At the DNA level, the sequence is TGCGCCAGCAGCCCACTGCTTATTGCAGATACGCAGTATTTT.